The 4 T cell receptor beta chains below come from one sample, sequenced in a study of shared clonotypes between healthy human individuals (dated by TCRdb to 2018 to 2021). The library was built by means of the immunoSEQ multiplex PCR assay. The table comes from immuneACCESS by way of TCRdb, which keeps in-frame sequences with V and J called. Part of the clones is missing from these tables; in studies checked, under half for an unresolved V gene and the rest for unknown reasons. This sample has millions of clones in its table, and 85% to 95% of those were observed once. The ten largest clones represent around 0.13% of the sample. Sample: naive CD4+ T cells sorted from blood. Per the publication, the cell subset or site label means: CD45RA+ positively selected. These receptors were collected from a man younger than 30 in good health.

The V call is TRBV5-1, the J call TRBJ2-7, with TRBD2 matching 15 bases. Germline CDR1 SGHRS, CDR2 YFSETQ. With 3 bases clipped from V and 6 bases from J, the junction kept 10 bases outside the gene matches. The CDR3 loop spans 17 amino acids. The CDR3 nucleotides read TGCGCCAGCAGCTCCGGGACTAGCGGGGGGCCCCTAGGCGAGCAGTACTTC. Translating gives CASSSGTSGGPLGEQYF.

This chain connects TRBV6-5 to TRBJ1-1; perhaps TRBD1 as D (5 bases). The CDR3 spans 15 residues. CDR1 is MNHEY, CDR2 SVGAGI, per germline. The V and J ends lost 9 bases and 1 base respectively, with 18 bases between them. The CDR3 region is CASHPLRGGNTEAFF. As DNA, the CDR3 is TGTGCCAGTCATCCTCTTCGGGGCGGGAACACTGAAGCTTTCTTT.

The chain couples TRBV7-9 to TRBJ1-3; 7 positions match TRBD1. The length of the CDR3 is 13 residues. Germline trimming cut 1 base from V and 9 bases from J; bases unmatched to any gene: 3. Germline loops: CDR1 SEHNR, CDR2 FQNEAQ (reference sequence). In DNA form, the CDR3 reads TGTGCCAGCAGCTTAGAAACAGGGGCCACCATATATTTT. This gives the protein CASSLETGATIYF.

V gene TRBV7-9 combines with J gene TRBJ2-3; possible D gene TRBD2, 5 bases. The V end was cut by 5 bases, the J end by 5 bases, with 17 bases between. CDR1 is SEHNR and CDR2 is FQNEAQ in the germline V gene (reference sequence). The CDR3 is 15 amino acids. The CDR3 nucleotides read TGTGCCAGCAGCGCCCCTGCGGGTAATCTAGATACGCAGTATTTT. Its translation is CASSAPAGNLDTQYF. The entire variable domain, with the rest obtained from reference TRBV7-9 and TRBJ2-3, is as follows: DTGVSQNPRHKITKRGQNVTFRCDPISEHNRLYWYRQTLGQGPEFLTYFQNEAQLEKSRLLSDRFSAERPKGSFSTLEIQRTEQGDSAMYLCASSAPAGNLDTQYFGPGTRLTVL.